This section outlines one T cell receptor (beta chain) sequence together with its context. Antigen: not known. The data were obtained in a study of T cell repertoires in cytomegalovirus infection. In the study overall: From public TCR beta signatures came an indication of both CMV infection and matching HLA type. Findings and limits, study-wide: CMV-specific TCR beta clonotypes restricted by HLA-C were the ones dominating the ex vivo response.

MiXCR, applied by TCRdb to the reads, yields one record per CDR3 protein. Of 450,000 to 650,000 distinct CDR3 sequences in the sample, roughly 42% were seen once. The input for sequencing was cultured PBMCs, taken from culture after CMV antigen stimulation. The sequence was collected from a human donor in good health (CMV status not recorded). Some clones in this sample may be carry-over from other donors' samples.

This chain's CDR3 is CASTDRIPRGTQYF. DNA of the CDR3: TGTGCCAGCACCGACAGGATCCCCCGGGGGACCCAGTACTTC. This chain connects TRBV6-2 or TRBV6-3 to TRBJ2-5; a possible D gene is TRBD1 (6 bases). CDR3 size: 14 residues. Trimming removed 7 bases at V and 7 bases at J, with 19 bases between. Germline CDR1 MNHEY, CDR2 SVGEGT.